This TCR beta chain was sequenced during a study of blood T cells in healthy people across ages. General study points: Strong correlation existed between TCR beta diversity and naive T cell percentage. While age rose, TCR beta diversity per million T cells dropped in a roughly linear way.

There are 14 residues in the CDR3. A second about 7 to 11 cycle PCR used barcoded and J-beta primers. TCRdb processed the 5' RACE reads anew with MiXCR; each CDR3 protein has one entry. The sample contains approximately 800,000 distinct CDR3 sequences, about half of which appear only once. Remarks on this clonotype: Its antigen is undetermined. A junction end diverges from the germline sequence, so it may reflect a read error.

The source material was blood. The chain joins TRBV12-3 or TRBV12-4 to TRBJ2-3; 7 bases agree with TRBD1. The receptor was derived from a man at least 80 years old in good health. For the CDR3, the DNA is TGTGCCGGCAGTTTCACAGGGGGCACAGATACGCAGTATTTT. It yields the protein CAGSFTGGTDTQYF.